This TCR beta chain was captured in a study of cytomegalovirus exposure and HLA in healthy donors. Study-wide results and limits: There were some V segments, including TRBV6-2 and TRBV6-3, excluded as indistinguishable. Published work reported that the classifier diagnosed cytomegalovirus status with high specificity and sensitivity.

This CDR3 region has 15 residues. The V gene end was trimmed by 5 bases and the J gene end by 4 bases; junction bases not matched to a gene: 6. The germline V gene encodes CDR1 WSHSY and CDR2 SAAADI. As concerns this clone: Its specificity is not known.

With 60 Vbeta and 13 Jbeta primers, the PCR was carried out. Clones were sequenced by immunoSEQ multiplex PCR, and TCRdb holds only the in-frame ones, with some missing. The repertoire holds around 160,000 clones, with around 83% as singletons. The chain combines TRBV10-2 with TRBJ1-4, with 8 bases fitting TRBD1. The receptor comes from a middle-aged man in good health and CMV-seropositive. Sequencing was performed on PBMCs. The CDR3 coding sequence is TGCGCCAGCAGTACTCGGGACAGGAGTAATGAAAAACTGTTTTTT. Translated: CASSTRDRSNEKLFF.